A selection of T cell receptor beta chains follows, all from one sample in a study of regulatory T cells in long-lasting Graves disease. TCRdb processed the multiplex PCR reads anew with MiXCR; each CDR3 protein has one entry. This sample has some 500,000 distinct CDR3 sequences; approximately 15% occur once, and the top ten carry 10%. The data also belong to a second study, concerning T cells in Graves' hyperthyroidism and ophthalmopathy.

The sequencing used peripheral blood mononuclear cells (PBMCs), collected at new diagnosis, from a patient treated with antithyroid drugs. The receptors shown here come from a man between 25 and 39 years old with Graves disease. CDR3s include the opening cysteine and the closing phenylalanine or tryptophan. The D gene is left open where the match is weak. The size entry is marked missing in some rows and otherwise reads once, few, many or a size class.

V gene: TRBV10-3; clone size: many; J gene: TRBJ2-7; D gene: TRBD1; CDR3 protein: CAISDGTGPQQYF; CDR3 DNA: TGTGCCATCAGTGATGGGACAGGGCCTCAGCAGTACTTC
V gene: TRBV28; clone size: few; J gene: TRBJ1-3; D gene: -; CDR3 protein: CASWGTRNTIYF; CDR3 DNA: TGTGCCAGCTGGGGGACCCGAAACACCATATATTTT
V gene: TRBV25-1; clone size: few; J gene: TRBJ1-2; D gene: -; CDR3 protein: CASSEYGDTGLYGYTF; CDR3 DNA: TGTGCCAGCAGTGAATATGGGGATACCGGACTCTATGGCTACACCTTC
V gene: TRBV20-1; clone size: few; J gene: TRBJ1-5; D gene: -; CDR3 protein: CSAVPSGARQPQHF; CDR3 DNA: TGCAGTGCCGTGCCGTCGGGGGCCAGGCAGCCCCAGCATTTT
V gene: TRBV20-1; clone size: -; J gene: TRBJ2-3; D gene: -; CDR3 protein: CSASLNPTDTQYF; CDR3 DNA: TGCAGTGCTAGCCTGAACCCCACAGATACGCAGTATTTT
V gene: TRBV30; clone size: many; J gene: TRBJ1-1; D gene: -; CDR3 protein: CAWTQTNTEAFF; CDR3 DNA: TGTGCCTGGACCCAGACTAACACTGAAGCTTTCTTT
V gene: TRBV4-1; clone size: few; J gene: TRBJ2-1; D gene: -; CDR3 protein: CASSEPGPAYNEQFF; CDR3 DNA: TGCGCCAGCAGCGAGCCGGGTCCCGCCTACAATGAGCAGTTCTTC
V gene: TRBV10-3; clone size: many; J gene: TRBJ1-1; D gene: -; CDR3 protein: CAISESTHYQNTEAFF; CDR3 DNA: TGTGCCATCAGTGAGTCGACACACTATCAGAACACTGAAGCTTTCTTT
V gene: TRBV11-2; clone size: -; J gene: TRBJ2-1; D gene: TRBD2; CDR3 protein: CASSSGRSYEQFF; CDR3 DNA: TGTGCCAGCTCTAGCGGGAGGTCCTACGAGCAGTTCTTC
V gene: TRBV7-3; clone size: few; J gene: TRBJ2-7; D gene: -; CDR3 protein: CASSLGNPYEQYF; CDR3 DNA: TGTGCCAGCAGCTTAGGGAATCCCTACGAGCAGTACTTC
V gene: TRBV20-1; clone size: many; J gene: TRBJ2-7; D gene: TRBD2; CDR3 protein: CSAPPSGLAAYEQYF; CDR3 DNA: TGCAGTGCTCCCCCATCGGGACTAGCGGCCTACGAGCAGTACTTC
V gene: TRBV2; clone size: -; J gene: TRBJ2-7; D gene: TRBD1; CDR3 protein: CASSQPRTGGGYEQYF; CDR3 DNA: TGTGCCAGCAGCCAGCCCCGGACAGGGGGGGGTTACGAGCAGTACTTC
V gene: TRBV10-3; clone size: few; J gene: TRBJ2-5; D gene: -; CDR3 protein: CAISGYGMETQYF; CDR3 DNA: TGTGCCATCAGCGGATACGGAATGGAGACCCAGTACTTC
V gene: TRBV5-6; clone size: -; J gene: TRBJ1-2; D gene: -; CDR3 protein: CASSLTSGYTF; CDR3 DNA: TGTGCCAGCAGCTTAACAAGTGGCTACACCTTC
V gene: TRBV29-1; clone size: few; J gene: TRBJ1-4; D gene: -; CDR3 protein: CSVGGTNEKLFF; CDR3 DNA: TGCAGCGTTGGAGGAACTAATGAAAAACTGTTTTTT
V gene: TRBV6-2/TRBV6-3; clone size: many; J gene: TRBJ2-3; D gene: -; CDR3 protein: CASAPLEGSDTQYF; CDR3 DNA: TGTGCCAGCGCCCCCCTGGAAGGCTCGGATACGCAGTATTTT
V gene: TRBV19; clone size: many; J gene: TRBJ2-2; D gene: -; CDR3 protein: CASSIGLVPGELFF; CDR3 DNA: TGTGCCAGTAGTATAGGGCTGGTCCCCGGGGAGCTGTTTTTT
V gene: TRBV28; clone size: many; J gene: TRBJ2-2; D gene: -; CDR3 protein: CASSFWQSNTGELFF; CDR3 DNA: TGTGCCAGCAGTTTCTGGCAGTCGAACACCGGGGAGCTGTTTTTT